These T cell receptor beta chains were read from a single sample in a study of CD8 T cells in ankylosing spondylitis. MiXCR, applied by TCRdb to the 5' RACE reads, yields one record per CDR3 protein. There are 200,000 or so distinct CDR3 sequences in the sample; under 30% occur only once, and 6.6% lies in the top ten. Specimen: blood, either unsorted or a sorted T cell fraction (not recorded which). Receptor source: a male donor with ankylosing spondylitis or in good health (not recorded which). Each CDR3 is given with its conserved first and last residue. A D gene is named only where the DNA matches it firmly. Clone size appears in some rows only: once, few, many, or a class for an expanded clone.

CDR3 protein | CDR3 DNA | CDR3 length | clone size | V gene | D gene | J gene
CASSQDVGVTYEQYF | TGCGCCAGCAGCCAAGATGTCGGGGTAACCTACGAGCAGTACTTC | 15 | - | TRBV4-3 | - | TRBJ2-7
CSADKAQLANNEQFF | TGCAGTGCTGACAAAGCCCAACTAGCGAACAATGAGCAGTTCTTC | 15 | many | TRBV20-1 | TRBD2 | TRBJ2-1
CASSSILAGGPISEQFF | TGTGCCAGCAGCTCCATACTAGCGGGAGGGCCGATAAGTGAGCAGTTCTTC | 17 | - | TRBV11-2 | TRBD2 | TRBJ2-1
CSARARDGTYEQYF | TGCAGTGCTAGGGCCCGGGACGGGACCTACGAGCAGTACTTC | 14 | - | TRBV20-1 | - | TRBJ2-7
CSARDRLGVRYEQYF | TGCAGTGCTAGAGATCGTCTAGGGGTTCGCTACGAGCAGTACTTC | 15 | - | TRBV20-1 | - | TRBJ2-7
CASSFNTGNTIYF | TGTGCCAGCAGTTTTAACACGGGAAACACCATATATTTT | 13 | - | TRBV12-3/TRBV12-4 | - | TRBJ1-3
CASSLAVGVAEQYF | TGCGCCAGCAGCTTGGCCGTTGGGGTCGCGGAGCAGTACTTC | 14 | - | TRBV5-1 | - | TRBJ2-7
CASSIQASNYGYTF | TGTGCCAGCAGTATACAGGCCTCCAACTATGGCTACACCTTC | 14 | many | TRBV25-1 | - | TRBJ1-2
CACSQDLRLAGGHRVFF | TGTGCCTGCAGCCAAGATCTGAGGCTAGCGGGAGGTCATCGGGTGTTCTTC | 17 | - | TRBV3-1 | TRBD2 | TRBJ2-1
CASISASSYEQYF | TGTGCCAGCATTTCAGCGAGCAGCTACGAGCAGTACTTC | 13 | - | TRBV2 | - | TRBJ2-7
CAISPPLAGGPDTQYF | TGTGCCATCAGCCCCCCGCTAGCGGGAGGGCCAGATACGCAGTATTTT | 16 | - | TRBV4-2 | TRBD2 | TRBJ2-3
CASSLAPAASGQETQYF | TGTGCCAGCAGCTTGGCGCCCGCTGCTAGCGGACAAGAGACCCAGTACTTC | 17 | many | TRBV5-5 | TRBD2 | TRBJ2-5
CSVEVTGSQETQYF | TGCAGCGTTGAAGTGACAGGGTCCCAAGAGACCCAGTACTTC | 14 | - | TRBV29-1 | TRBD1 | TRBJ2-5
CASSVGQGARYGWIQYF | TGTGCCAGCAGCGTGGGACAGGGGGCACGCTATGGGTGGATTCAGTACTTC | 17 | few | TRBV5-6 | TRBD1 | TRBJ2-4
CASSWGTETQYF | TGTGCCAGCAGTTGGGGGACGGAGACCCAGTACTTC | 12 | many | TRBV12-3/TRBV12-4 | - | TRBJ2-5
CASSLATAGELAENTGELFF | TGTGCCAGCAGCTTAGCCACAGCAGGTGAGCTAGCGGAAAACACCGGGGAGCTGTTTTTT | 20 | - | TRBV7-8 | TRBD2 | TRBJ2-2
CSARVTGRHYGYTF | TGCAGTGCTAGAGTCACGGGGCGGCACTATGGCTACACCTTC | 14 | many | TRBV20-1 | - | TRBJ1-2
CASSLEGTQYF | TGTGCCAGCAGTTTAGAGGGGACCCAGTACTTC | 11 | few | TRBV12-3/TRBV12-4 | - | TRBJ2-5
CSASRQVPVGTEAFF | TGCAGTGCTAGTAGACAGGTCCCGGTGGGCACTGAAGCTTTCTTT | 15 | few | TRBV20-1 | - | TRBJ1-1
CASSDHRGEAFF | TGTGCCAGCAGCGATCACAGGGGTGAAGCTTTCTTT | 12 | many | TRBV9 | TRBD1 | TRBJ1-1
CSARGRGQETQYF | TGCAGTGCTAGAGGCCGGGGCCAAGAGACCCAGTACTTC | 13 | - | TRBV20-1 | - | TRBJ2-5
CASSFGTWRGSNPFEQYF | TGTGCCAGCAGTTTTGGGACTTGGAGGGGCTCTAACCCCTTCGAGCAGTACTTC | 18 | many | TRBV12-3/TRBV12-4 | - | TRBJ2-7
CASSPGQARTGKYYGYTF | TGCGCCAGCAGCCCCGGCCAAGCGCGGACAGGGAAGTACTATGGCTACACCTTC | 18 | many | TRBV5-1 | TRBD1 | TRBJ1-2
CATSRDPGETQYF | TGTGCCACCAGCAGAGATCCAGGAGAGACCCAGTACTTC | 13 | many | TRBV15 | - | TRBJ2-5
CASSQSGQGRGLFF | TGTGCCAGCAGCCAATCGGGACAGGGCCGGGGGCTGTTTTTT | 14 | many | TRBV3-1 | TRBD1 | TRBJ2-2
CASSGGGAIREQYF | TGTGCCAGCAGCGGGGGGGGGGCGATCAGAGAGCAGTACTTC | 14 | - | TRBV7-2 | - | TRBJ2-7
CASSLSGGETQYF | TGTGCCAGCAGCCTGAGCGGGGGAGAGACCCAGTACTTC | 13 | many | TRBV7-2 | TRBD2 | TRBJ2-5
CASSFEGGQPQHF | TGTGCCAGCAGTTTTGAGGGGGGTCAGCCCCAGCATTTT | 13 | many | TRBV6-5 | - | TRBJ1-5
CSVESLAGGPSPFF | TGCAGCGTTGAATCCCTAGCGGGAGGGCCATCCCCGTTCTTC | 14 | many | TRBV29-1 | TRBD2 | TRBJ2-1
CASSVGPDGSYEQYF | TGTGCCAGCAGCGTCGGTCCGGACGGATCCTACGAGCAGTACTTC | 15 | few | TRBV9 | - | TRBJ2-7
CSARTSAEQFF | TGCAGTGCTAGAACTAGCGCTGAGCAGTTCTTC | 11 | many | TRBV20-1 | TRBD2 | TRBJ2-1
CASSMGARRFF | TGTGCCAGTAGTATGGGGGCCCGAAGGTTCTTC | 11 | - | TRBV19 | - | TRBJ2-1
CAITMGAGVGNEQFF | TGTGCCATCACAATGGGAGCGGGAGTGGGCAATGAGCAGTTCTTC | 15 | many | TRBV10-3 | TRBD2 | TRBJ2-1
CASSLEGDTDTQYF | TGTGCCAGCAGTTTAGAGGGGGACACAGATACGCAGTATTTT | 14 | once | TRBV12-3/TRBV12-4 | - | TRBJ2-3
CASSFLGGGTGELFF | TGTGCCAGCAGCTTTCTGGGCGGTGGAACCGGGGAGCTGTTTTTT | 15 | many | TRBV7-6 | - | TRBJ2-2
CASSPTGTGGYEQYF | TGCGCCAGCAGCCCCACGGGGACAGGGGGCTACGAGCAGTACTTC | 15 | few | TRBV5-1 | TRBD1 | TRBJ2-7
CISGSSYNEQFF | TGCATTTCGGGGAGCTCCTACAATGAGCAGTTCTTC | 12 | many | TRBV29-1 | - | TRBJ2-1
CASSLAGTRQETQYF | TGCGCCAGCAGCTTGGCGGGGACTAGACAAGAGACCCAGTACTTC | 15 | - | TRBV5-1 | TRBD2 | TRBJ2-5
CSADRANEQFF | TGCAGCGCGGACAGGGCCAATGAGCAGTTCTTC | 11 | many | TRBV29-1 | TRBD1 | TRBJ2-1
CASSLAGLSPGNTIYF | TGTGCCAGCAGTTTAGCGGGCCTGTCCCCTGGAAACACCATATATTTT | 16 | many | TRBV12-3/TRBV12-4 | - | TRBJ1-3
CSGTRGVDTEAFF | TGCAGCGGCACCAGGGGGGTTGACACTGAAGCTTTCTTT | 13 | - | TRBV29-1 | TRBD1 | TRBJ1-1
CSATARGEQYF | TGCAGTGCTACCGCCAGGGGCGAGCAGTACTTC | 11 | many | TRBV20-1 | - | TRBJ2-7
CASSQLASDTGELFF | TGTGCCAGCAGCCAACTGGCCTCGGACACCGGGGAGCTGTTTTTT | 15 | once | TRBV5-6 | - | TRBJ2-2
CASSLRFNEQFF | TGTGCCAGCAGCTTGAGGTTCAATGAGCAGTTCTTC | 12 | - | TRBV5-5 | - | TRBJ2-1
CASSRGRDTAYEQYF | TGTGCCAGCAGCAGAGGCCGGGACACCGCCTACGAGCAGTACTTC | 15 | - | TRBV5-5 | - | TRBJ2-7
CATSDSVGTGGDEQYF | TGTGCCACCAGTGATTCTGTGGGGACAGGGGGCGACGAGCAGTACTTC | 16 | many | TRBV24-1 | TRBD1 | TRBJ2-7
CASSQPGGGGSYEQYF | TGCGCCAGCAGCCAGCCGGGTGGCGGGGGCTCCTACGAGCAGTACTTC | 16 | - | TRBV4-1 | TRBD2 | TRBJ2-7
CAISAGGRLGDTQYF | TGTGCCATCAGTGCTGGAGGGCGCCTAGGAGATACGCAGTATTTT | 15 | - | TRBV10-3 | - | TRBJ2-3
CSVPRDSGVGSYNEQFF | TGCAGCGTCCCCCGTGATAGCGGGGTGGGGTCCTACAATGAGCAGTTCTTC | 17 | - | TRBV29-1 | TRBD2 | TRBJ2-1
CASSQDEGNEQYF | TGTGCCAGCAGCCAAGACGAGGGGAACGAGCAGTACTTC | 13 | many | TRBV3-1 | - | TRBJ2-7
CSAETATGGRETQYF | TGCAGCGCCGAGACGGCTACAGGGGGGCGAGAGACCCAGTACTTC | 15 | many | TRBV29-1 | TRBD1 | TRBJ2-5
CASSKGGSFGGSPLHF | TGTGCCAGCAGTAAGGGGGGGAGTTTCGGCGGTTCACCCCTCCACTTT | 16 | many | TRBV6-1 | - | TRBJ1-6
CASSLDSSGTYNEQFF | TGCGCCAGCAGCTTGGACTCTAGCGGGACCTACAATGAGCAGTTCTTC | 16 | few | TRBV5-1 | TRBD2 | TRBJ2-1
CASSFGAGERYGYIF | TGCGCCAGCAGCTTTGGAGCAGGGGAGAGGTATGGCTACATCTTC | 15 | - | TRBV5-1 | - | TRBJ1-2
CASSSLAVSTDTQYF | TGTGCCAGCAGCTCGTTAGCGGTGAGCACAGATACGCAGTATTTT | 15 | few | TRBV5-6 | - | TRBJ2-3
CSARAGGSNTEAFF | TGCAGTGCTAGAGCCGGGGGGTCGAACACTGAAGCTTTCTTT | 14 | few | TRBV20-1 | - | TRBJ1-1
CASSSPRDEQYF | TGTGCCAGCAGTTCTCCCCGGGACGAGCAGTACTTC | 12 | - | TRBV6-5 | - | TRBJ2-7